Listed below are T cell receptor beta chains from one sample, sequenced in a study of response to subunit inactivated influenza vaccine. One entry per CDR3 protein, called by TCRdb with MiXCR from the RT-PCR reads. This sample has hundreds of thousands of distinct CDR3 sequences, with around 8% found just once. Sequencing used PBMCs from blood, obtained around 2 years after vaccination. These receptors were taken from a man between 50 and 75 years old who received an inactivated influenza vaccine. Each CDR3 is given with its conserved first and last residue. The D gene is left open where the match is weak. Clone size is not always given. Where it is, it says once, few, many or a class for expanded clones.

clone_size j_call d_call v_call cdr3_nt cdr3_aa
few TRBJ2-5 . TRBV9 TGTGCCAGCAGCGAAAGACCTGGGGAGGTTGGAGAGACCCAGTACTTC CASSERPGEVGETQYF
. TRBJ2-3 . TRBV27 TGTGCCAGCAGTTTCTTGGCAGGCCACGCAGATACGCAGTATTTT CASSFLAGHADTQYF
many TRBJ1-2 . TRBV20-1 TGCAGTGCCTCCCCGTCGGGGCGGGGGTATGGCTACACCTTC CSASPSGRGYGYTF
many TRBJ1-3 . TRBV12-3/TRBV12-4 TGTGCCAGCAAACCGGGACACTCTGGAAACACCATATATTTT CASKPGHSGNTIYF
. TRBJ2-1 TRBD2 TRBV4-1 TGCGCCAGCAGCCAGATTAGCGGGGGGGCCGGTTATGAGCAGTTCTTC CASSQISGGAGYEQFF
few TRBJ2-1 . TRBV3-1 TGTGCCAGCAGCCAAGTCGAGACCTACAATGAGCAGTTCTTC CASSQVETYNEQFF
many TRBJ2-5 . TRBV7-2 TGTGCCAGCAGCTTAGTGGGGTCGGGAGAGACCCAGTACTTC CASSLVGSGETQYF
. TRBJ1-5 . TRBV20-1 TGCAGTGCTGGCGGCAGCCAAAATCAGCCCCAGCATTTT CSAGGSQNQPQHF
few TRBJ2-1 TRBD2 TRBV11-2 TGTGCCAGCAGGTTAAGCGGGAGGGTAGGTGAGCAGTTCTTC CASRLSGRVGEQFF
. TRBJ2-3 . TRBV5-6 TGTGCCAGCACTGAGCAGGGTACCCCAGATACGCAGTATTTT CASTEQGTPDTQYF
few TRBJ2-2 TRBD1 TRBV12-3/TRBV12-4 TGTGCCAGCAGTTTCGGGGGGACAGGGAATTCCGGGGAGCTGTTTTTT CASSFGGTGNSGELFF
many TRBJ1-3 . TRBV20-1 TGCAGTGCTAGAGATACGGGGGTCGGAAACACCATATATTTT CSARDTGVGNTIYF
many TRBJ2-1 TRBD1 TRBV12-3/TRBV12-4 TGTGCCAGCAGAAACCGGGACAGGGGTGAGCAGTTCTTC CASRNRDRGEQFF
. TRBJ1-1 . TRBV3-1 TGTGCCAGCAGCCAAGCAGGGGAGAACACTGAAGCTTTCTTT CASSQAGENTEAFF
many TRBJ2-7 TRBD1 TRBV10-2 TGCGCCAGCAGTGATGACAGGGGGGACGAGCAGTACTTC CASSDDRGDEQYF
many TRBJ2-4 . TRBV6-1 TGTGCCAGCAGACGATTAGCCAAAAACATTCAGTACTTC CASRRLAKNIQYF
few TRBJ2-7 . TRBV12-3/TRBV12-4 TGTGCCAGCAGTTTAGTTCCCCGGTTGGACTACGAGCAGTACTTC CASSLVPRLDYEQYF
. TRBJ2-7 . TRBV5-1 TGCGCCAGCAGCTCCGGACTGCGAGGCGACGAGCAGTACTTC CASSSGLRGDEQYF
many TRBJ2-1 TRBD2 TRBV24-1 TGTGCCACCAGTGATCCTATGCGACTAGCGGGAGGTTTGTATGAGCAGTTCTTC CATSDPMRLAGGLYEQFF
few TRBJ2-3 TRBD2 TRBV11-2 TGTGCCAGCAGCTTAGGTTGGTACCTAGCGGGAGGTACGAAACAGGCATATACGCAGTATTTT CASSLGWYLAGGTKQAYTQYF
. TRBJ2-1 . TRBV7-8 TGTGCCAGCAGCGCCTGGACAGGGAGGGAGTACAATGAGCAGTTCTTC CASSAWTGREYNEQFF
. TRBJ2-7 TRBD2 TRBV18 TGTGCCAGCTCGGGACTAACCTACGAGCAGTACTTC CASSGLTYEQYF
many TRBJ1-5 TRBD1 TRBV29-1 TGCAGCGTTGTGGGACAGGGGGAGGGTAGCAATCAGCCCCAGCATTTT CSVVGQGEGSNQPQHF
many TRBJ1-4 . TRBV29-1 TGCAGCGTTTTAGAGGGCGAAAAACTGTTTTTT CSVLEGEKLFF
. TRBJ2-7 . TRBV7-8 TGTGCCAGCAGCTTAATGGACTTCTACGAGCAGTACTTC CASSLMDFYEQYF
. TRBJ2-1 . TRBV14 TGTGCCAGCAGCCAAGTGGTAAGGGCCCTTCGGTACAATGAGCAGTTCTTC CASSQVVRALRYNEQFF
few TRBJ2-7 TRBD2 TRBV5-1 TGCGCCAGCAGCTGGGAGACTAGCGGACCAACCTACGAGCAGTACTTC CASSWETSGPTYEQYF
few TRBJ2-5 TRBD2 TRBV4-1 TGCGCCAGCAGCCAAGTCGGAGCGGGGGGGCAAGAGACCCAGTACTTC CASSQVGAGGQETQYF
. TRBJ2-3 . TRBV28 TGTGCCAGCACTAACCCAGGGCCGCACACGCAGTATTTT CASTNPGPHTQYF
few TRBJ2-3 . TRBV12-3/TRBV12-4 TGTGCCAGCATGAAGGGCACTAGCACAGATACGCAGTATTTT CASMKGTSTDTQYF
many TRBJ2-3 TRBD2 TRBV10-1 TGCGCCAGCAGTCACCGCGGACTAGCAGATACGCAGTATTTT CASSHRGLADTQYF
. TRBJ2-7 . TRBV30 TGTGCCTGGAGTGTGGGGGTAGCTCGCGAGCAGTACTTC CAWSVGVAREQYF
many TRBJ2-7 . TRBV30 TGTGCCTGGAGCAGGGGCCATACCTACGAGCAGTACTTC CAWSRGHTYEQYF
. TRBJ2-7 TRBD2 TRBV24-1 TGTGCCACCAGTGAAGGAAGCGGGGTCTACGATGAGCAGTACTTC CATSEGSGVYDEQYF
. TRBJ2-1 . TRBV30 TGTGCCTGGAGTAATGATGGGTTTTCTTACAATGAGCAGTTCTTC CAWSNDGFSYNEQFF
few TRBJ1-6 . TRBV6-1 TGTGCCAGCGGGGGTCTCGATAATTCACCCCTCCACTTT CASGGLDNSPLHF
few TRBJ2-2 . TRBV10-3 TGTGCCATCAGTGAGTCAGGGTGGAGCGGGACCGGGGAGCTGTTTTTT CAISESGWSGTGELFF
many TRBJ1-2 . TRBV4-2 TGTGCCAGCAGCCCCAGAAGGGAAGGAGCTAACTATGGCTACACCTTC CASSPRREGANYGYTF
few TRBJ1-1 . TRBV9 TGTGCCAGCGAGGTTGGCGCCGGTGGCCAAGCTTTCTTT CASEVGAGGQAFF
. TRBJ2-2 TRBD2 TRBV6-1 TGTGCCAGCAGTACCCAGACTAGCATGAACACCGGGGAGCTGTTTTTT CASSTQTSMNTGELFF
. TRBJ2-1 TRBD2 TRBV5-1 TGCGCCAGCAGCTTGGGTCCTAGCGGGAGTGTTTCCTACAATGAGCAGTTCTTC CASSLGPSGSVSYNEQFF
many TRBJ2-5 TRBD2 TRBV7-6 TGTGCCAGCAGCGTTAGCGGGGGAGGTGAGACCCAGTACTTC CASSVSGGGETQYF